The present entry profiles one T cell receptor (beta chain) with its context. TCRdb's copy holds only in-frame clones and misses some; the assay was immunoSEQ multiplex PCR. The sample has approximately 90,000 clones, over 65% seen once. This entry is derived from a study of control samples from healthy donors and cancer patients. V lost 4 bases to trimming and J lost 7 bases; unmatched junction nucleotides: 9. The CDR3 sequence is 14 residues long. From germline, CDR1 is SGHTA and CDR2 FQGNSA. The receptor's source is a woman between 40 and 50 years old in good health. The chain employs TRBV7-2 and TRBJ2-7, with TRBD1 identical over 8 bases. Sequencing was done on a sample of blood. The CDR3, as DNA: TGTGCCAGCAGCTCCAGGGGGCTCATAGGAGAGCAGTACTTC. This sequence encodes CASSSRGLIGEQYF.